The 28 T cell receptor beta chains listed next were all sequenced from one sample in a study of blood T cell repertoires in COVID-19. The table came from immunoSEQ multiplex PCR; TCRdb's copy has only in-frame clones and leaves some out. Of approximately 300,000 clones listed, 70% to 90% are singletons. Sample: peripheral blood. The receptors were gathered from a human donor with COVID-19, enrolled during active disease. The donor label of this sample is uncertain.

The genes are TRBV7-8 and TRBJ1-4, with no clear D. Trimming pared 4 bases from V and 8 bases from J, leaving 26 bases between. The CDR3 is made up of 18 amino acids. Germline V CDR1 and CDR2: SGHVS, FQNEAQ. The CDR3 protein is CASSSLGQLRFGQEKLFF. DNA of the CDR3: TGTGCCAGCAGCTCCCTTGGTCAGCTGAGGTTCGGTCAAGAAAAACTGTTTTTT.

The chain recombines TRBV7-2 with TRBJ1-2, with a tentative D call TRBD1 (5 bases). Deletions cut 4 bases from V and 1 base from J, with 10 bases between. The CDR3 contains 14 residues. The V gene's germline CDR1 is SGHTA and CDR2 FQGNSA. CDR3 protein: CASSSRTFNYGYTF. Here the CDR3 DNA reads TGTGCCAGCAGCTCACGGACATTTAACTATGGCTACACCTTC. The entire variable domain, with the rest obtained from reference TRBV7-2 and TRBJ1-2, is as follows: GAGVSQSPSNKVTEKGKDVELRCDPISGHTALYWYRQSLGQGLEFLIYFQGNSAPDKSGLPSDRFSAERTGGSVSTLTIQRTQQEDSAVYLCASSSRTFNYGYTFGSGTRLTVV.

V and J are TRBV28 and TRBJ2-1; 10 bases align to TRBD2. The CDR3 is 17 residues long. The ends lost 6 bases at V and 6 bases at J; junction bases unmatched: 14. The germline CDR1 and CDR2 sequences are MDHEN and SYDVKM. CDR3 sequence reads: CASSSPIPSGRVNEQFF. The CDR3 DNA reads TGTGCCAGCAGCTCCCCAATACCTAGCGGGAGAGTCAATGAGCAGTTCTTC.

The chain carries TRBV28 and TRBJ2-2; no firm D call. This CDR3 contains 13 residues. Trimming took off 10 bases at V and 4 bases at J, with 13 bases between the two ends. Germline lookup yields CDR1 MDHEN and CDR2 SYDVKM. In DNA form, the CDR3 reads TGTGCCACCCAAATGGGCGTCACCGGGGAGCTGTTTTTT. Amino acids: CATQMGVTGELFF.

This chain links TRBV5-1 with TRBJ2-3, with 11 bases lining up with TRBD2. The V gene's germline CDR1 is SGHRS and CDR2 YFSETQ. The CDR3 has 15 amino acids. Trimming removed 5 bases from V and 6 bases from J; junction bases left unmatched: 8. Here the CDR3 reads CASRHTSGSADTQYF. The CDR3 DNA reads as TGCGCCAGCAGACACACTAGCGGGAGCGCGGATACGCAGTATTTT.

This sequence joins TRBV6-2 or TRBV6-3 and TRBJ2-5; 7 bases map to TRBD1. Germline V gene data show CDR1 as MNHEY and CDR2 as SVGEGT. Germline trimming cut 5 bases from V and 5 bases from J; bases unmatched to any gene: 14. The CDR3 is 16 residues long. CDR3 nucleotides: TGTGCCAGCAGTGGGGGAGACAGGGTAGGCTTGGAGACCCAGTACTTC. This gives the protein CASSGGDRVGLETQYF.

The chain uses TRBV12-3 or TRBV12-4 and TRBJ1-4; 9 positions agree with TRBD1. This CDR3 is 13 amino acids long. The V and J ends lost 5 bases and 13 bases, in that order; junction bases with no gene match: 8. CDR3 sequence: CASSGRDRERLFF. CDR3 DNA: TGTGCCAGCAGTGGCCGGGACAGGGAACGACTGTTTTTT.

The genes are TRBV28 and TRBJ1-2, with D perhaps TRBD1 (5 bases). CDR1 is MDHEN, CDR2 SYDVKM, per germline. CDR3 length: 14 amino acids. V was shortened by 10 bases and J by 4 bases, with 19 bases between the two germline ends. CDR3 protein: CATSHGGIFYGYTF. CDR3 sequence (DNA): TGTGCCACCTCCCACGGGGGTATTTTCTATGGCTACACCTTC.

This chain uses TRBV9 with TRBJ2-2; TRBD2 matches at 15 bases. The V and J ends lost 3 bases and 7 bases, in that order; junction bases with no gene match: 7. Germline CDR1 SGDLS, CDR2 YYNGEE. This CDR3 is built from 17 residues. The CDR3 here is CASSARTSGRAIGELFF. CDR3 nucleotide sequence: TGTGCCAGCAGCGCCCGGACTAGCGGGAGGGCCATCGGGGAGCTGTTTTTT.

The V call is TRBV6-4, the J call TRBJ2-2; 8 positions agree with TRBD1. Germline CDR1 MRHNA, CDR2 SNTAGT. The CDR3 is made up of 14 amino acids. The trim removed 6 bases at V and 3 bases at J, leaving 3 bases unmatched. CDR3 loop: CASSSQGDTGELFF. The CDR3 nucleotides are TGTGCCAGCAGCTCACAGGGGGACACCGGGGAGCTGTTTTTT.

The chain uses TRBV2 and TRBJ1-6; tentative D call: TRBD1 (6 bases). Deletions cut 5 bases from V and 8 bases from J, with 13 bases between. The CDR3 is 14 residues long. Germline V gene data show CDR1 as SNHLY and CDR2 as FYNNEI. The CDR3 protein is CASSRTVDYSPLHF. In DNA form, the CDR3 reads TGTGCCAGCAGTAGGACAGTAGATTATTCACCCCTCCACTTT. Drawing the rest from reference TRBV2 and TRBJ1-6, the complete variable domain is EPEVTQTPSHQVTQMGQEVILRCVPISNHLYFYWYRQILGQKVEFLVSFYNNEISEKSEIFDDQFSVERPDGSNFTLKIRSTKLEDSAMYFCASSRTVDYSPLHFGNGTRLTVT.

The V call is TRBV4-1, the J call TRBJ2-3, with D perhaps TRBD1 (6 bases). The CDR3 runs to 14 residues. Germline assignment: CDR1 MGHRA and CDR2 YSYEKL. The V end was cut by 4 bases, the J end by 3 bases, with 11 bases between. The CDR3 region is CASSLGQLTDTQYF. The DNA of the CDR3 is TGCGCCAGCAGCCTGGGACAATTGACAGATACGCAGTATTTT.

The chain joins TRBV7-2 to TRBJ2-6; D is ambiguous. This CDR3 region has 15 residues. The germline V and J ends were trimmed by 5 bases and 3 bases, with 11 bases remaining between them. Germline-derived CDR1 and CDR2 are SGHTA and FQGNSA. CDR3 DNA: TGTGCCAGCAGCCCCACTACGGGTGGGGCCAACGTCCTGACTTTC. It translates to CASSPTTGGANVLTF.

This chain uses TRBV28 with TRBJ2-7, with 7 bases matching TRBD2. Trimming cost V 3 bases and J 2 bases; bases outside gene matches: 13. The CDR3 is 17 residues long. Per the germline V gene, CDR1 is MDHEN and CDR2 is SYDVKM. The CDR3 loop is CASSFPLTSQGAYEQYF. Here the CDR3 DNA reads TGTGCCAGCAGTTTCCCACTGACTAGCCAGGGAGCCTACGAGCAGTACTTC.

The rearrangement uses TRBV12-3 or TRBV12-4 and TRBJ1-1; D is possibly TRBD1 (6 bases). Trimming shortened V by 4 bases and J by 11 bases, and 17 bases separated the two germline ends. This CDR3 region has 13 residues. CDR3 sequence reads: CASSSKTGSRAFF. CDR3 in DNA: TGTGCCAGCAGTTCCAAGACAGGTTCGCGGGCTTTCTTT.

CDR3 residues: CASSGVSYNEQFF. DNA of the CDR3: TGTGCCAGTAGCGGGGTCTCCTACAATGAGCAGTTCTTC. The chain is built from TRBV19 and TRBJ2-1, with D possibly matching TRBD2 (5 bases). This CDR3 contains 13 residues. Germline V gives CDR1 LNHDA, CDR2 SQIVND (reference sequence). V lost 6 bases to trimming and J lost 0 bases, with 6 bases between them.

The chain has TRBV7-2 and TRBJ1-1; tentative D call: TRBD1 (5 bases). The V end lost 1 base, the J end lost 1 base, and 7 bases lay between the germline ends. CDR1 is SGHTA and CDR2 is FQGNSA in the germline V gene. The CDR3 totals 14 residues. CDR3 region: CASSLVGGNTEAFF. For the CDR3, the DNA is TGTGCCAGCAGCTTAGTCGGGGGGAACACTGAAGCTTTCTTT.

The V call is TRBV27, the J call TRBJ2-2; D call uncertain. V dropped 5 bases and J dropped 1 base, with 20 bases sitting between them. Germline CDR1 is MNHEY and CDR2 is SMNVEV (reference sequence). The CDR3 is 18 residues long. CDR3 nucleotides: TGTGCCAGCAGTCATAAACCCTCTAGGTTCCTGAACACCGGGGAGCTGTTTTTT. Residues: CASSHKPSRFLNTGELFF.

The CDR3 sequence: CASSYGRGYADTQYF. In DNA, the CDR3 is TGTGCCAGCAGTTACGGAAGGGGCTACGCAGATACGCAGTATTTT. The chain recombines TRBV6-6 with TRBJ2-3; a weak D match, TRBD1 (5 bases). V lost 2 bases to trimming and J lost 4 bases, with 13 bases between them. Per germline, CDR1 MNHNY and CDR2 SVGAGI (reference sequence). This CDR3 contains 15 residues.

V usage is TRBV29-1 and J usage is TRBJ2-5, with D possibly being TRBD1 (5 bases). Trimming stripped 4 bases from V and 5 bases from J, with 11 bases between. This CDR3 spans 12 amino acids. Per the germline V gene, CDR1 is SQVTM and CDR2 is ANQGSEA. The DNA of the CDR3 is TGCAGCGTTGGGTCAGGGTCGGAGACCCAGTACTTC. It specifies CSVGSGSETQYF.

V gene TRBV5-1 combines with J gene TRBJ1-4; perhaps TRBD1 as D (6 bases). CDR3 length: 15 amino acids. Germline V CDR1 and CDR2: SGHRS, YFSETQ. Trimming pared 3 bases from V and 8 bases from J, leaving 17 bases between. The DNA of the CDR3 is TGCGCCAGCAGCTCCGGGACATCGTTTGAGGAAAAACTGTTTTTT. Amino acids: CASSSGTSFEEKLFF.

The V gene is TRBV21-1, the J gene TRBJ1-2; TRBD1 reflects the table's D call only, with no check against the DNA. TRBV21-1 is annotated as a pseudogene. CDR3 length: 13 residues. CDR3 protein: CASSRWKGLGYTF. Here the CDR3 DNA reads TGTGCCAGCAGCAGATGGAAGGGGCTCGGCTACACCTTC.

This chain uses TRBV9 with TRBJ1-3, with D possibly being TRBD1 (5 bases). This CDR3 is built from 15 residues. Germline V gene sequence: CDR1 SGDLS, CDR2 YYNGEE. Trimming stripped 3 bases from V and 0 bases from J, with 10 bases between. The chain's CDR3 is CASSAGGGSGNTIYF. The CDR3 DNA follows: TGTGCCAGCAGCGCCGGGGGGGGCTCTGGAAACACCATATATTTT.

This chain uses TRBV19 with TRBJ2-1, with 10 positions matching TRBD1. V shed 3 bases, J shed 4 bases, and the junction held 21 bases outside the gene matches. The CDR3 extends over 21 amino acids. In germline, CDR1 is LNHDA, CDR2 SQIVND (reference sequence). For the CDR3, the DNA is TGTGCCAGTAGTATCTTTACCGGGACAGGGGCCGGGGGACCCCTTTACAATGAGCAGTTCTTC. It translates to CASSIFTGTGAGGPLYNEQFF.

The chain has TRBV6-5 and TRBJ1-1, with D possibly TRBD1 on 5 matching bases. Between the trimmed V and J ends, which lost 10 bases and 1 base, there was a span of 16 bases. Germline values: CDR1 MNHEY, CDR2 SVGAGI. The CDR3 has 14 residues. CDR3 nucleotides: TGTGCCACTTCCCGGGGGACTGGGAACACTGAAGCTTTCTTT. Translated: CATSRGTGNTEAFF.

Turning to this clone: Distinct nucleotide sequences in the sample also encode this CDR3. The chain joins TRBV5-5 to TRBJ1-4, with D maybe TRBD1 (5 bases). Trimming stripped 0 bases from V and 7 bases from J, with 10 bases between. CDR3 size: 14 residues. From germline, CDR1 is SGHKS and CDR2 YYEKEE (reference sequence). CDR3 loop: CASSLAGRGEKLFF. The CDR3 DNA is TGTGCCAGCAGCTTGGCGGGGAGGGGTGAAAAACTGTTTTTT. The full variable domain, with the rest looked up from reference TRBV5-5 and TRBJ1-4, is DAGVTQSPTHLIKTRGQQVTLRCSPISGHKSVSWYQQVLGQGPQFIFQYYEKEERGRGNFPDRFSARQFPNYSSELNVNALLLGDSALYLCASSLAGRGEKLFFGSGTQLSVL.

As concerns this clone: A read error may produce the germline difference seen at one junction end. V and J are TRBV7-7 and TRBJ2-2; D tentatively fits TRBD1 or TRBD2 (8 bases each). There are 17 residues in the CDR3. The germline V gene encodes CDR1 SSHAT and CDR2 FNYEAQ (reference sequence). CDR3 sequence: CASSGGAQGGYTGELFF. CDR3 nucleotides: TGTGCTAGCAGCGGGGGAGCACAGGGGGGCTACACCGGGGAGCTGTTTTTT. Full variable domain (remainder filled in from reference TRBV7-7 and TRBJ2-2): GAGVSQSPRYKVTKRGQDVTLRCDPISSHATLYWYQQALGQGPEFLTYFNYEAQPDKSGLPSDRFSAERPEGSISTLTIQRTEQRDSAMYRCASSGGAQGGYTGELFFGEGSRLTVL.

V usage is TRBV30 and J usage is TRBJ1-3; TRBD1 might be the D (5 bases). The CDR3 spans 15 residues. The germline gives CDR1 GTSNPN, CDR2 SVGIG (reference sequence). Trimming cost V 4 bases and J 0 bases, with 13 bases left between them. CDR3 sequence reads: CAWIRDGSSGNTIYF. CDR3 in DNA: TGTGCCTGGATCCGGGACGGGAGCTCTGGAAACACCATATATTTT.